The rows below give T cell receptor beta chains drawn from one sample of a study of cytomegalovirus exposure and HLA in healthy donors. Generated by immunoSEQ multiplex PCR, the TCRdb table keeps only in-frame clones and is missing some. The table lists about 190,000 clones, roughly 90% of them singletons, with less than 0.35% in the top ten. The sample taken for sequencing was PBMCs. Receptors were obtained from a woman aged 30 to 39 in good health and CMV-seronegative. Both conserved end residues are part of each CDR3. The order of the fields is J gene, V gene, clone size, D gene, CDR3 DNA, CDR3 protein. The D gene is left open where the match is weak. Clone sizes are given selectively: once, few, many, or a class where the clone is expanded.

j_gene: TRBJ2-1; v_gene: TRBV5-4; abundance: few; d_gene: .; CDR3nt: TGTGCCAGCAGCTCAGAGGAGGGGAGCTCCTACAATGAGCAGTTCTTC; CDR3aa: CASSSEEGSSYNEQFF
j_gene: TRBJ2-7; v_gene: TRBV28; abundance: .; d_gene: .; CDR3nt: TGTGCCAGCAGTCTCGCCTACGAGCAGTACTTC; CDR3aa: CASSLAYEQYF
j_gene: TRBJ2-3; v_gene: TRBV11-2; abundance: .; d_gene: .; CDR3nt: TGTGCCAGCAGCGGAACCCAGGGAAATGTGTTTGCAGATACGCAGTATTTT; CDR3aa: CASSGTQGNVFADTQYF
j_gene: TRBJ2-7; v_gene: TRBV5-1; abundance: .; d_gene: .; CDR3nt: TGCGCCAGCAGCTACGACAGCACCTACGAGCAGTACTTC; CDR3aa: CASSYDSTYEQYF
j_gene: TRBJ2-1; v_gene: TRBV28; abundance: once; d_gene: TRBD2; CDR3nt: TGTGCCAGCAGTTTTGGCGGGAGCTCCTACAATGAGCAGTTCTTC; CDR3aa: CASSFGGSSYNEQFF
j_gene: TRBJ2-7; v_gene: TRBV6-5; abundance: .; d_gene: TRBD1; CDR3nt: TGTGCCAGCAGTTACAGGGGGCGCGGGTACGAGCAGTACTTC; CDR3aa: CASSYRGRGYEQYF
j_gene: TRBJ2-2; v_gene: TRBV2; abundance: .; d_gene: TRBD1; CDR3nt: TGTGCCAGCAGGGGACAGTTGTCCACCGGGGAGCTGTTTTTT; CDR3aa: CASRGQLSTGELFF
j_gene: TRBJ1-1; v_gene: TRBV2; abundance: .; d_gene: .; CDR3nt: TGTGCCACCGAATTACAACCCACTGAAGCTTTCTTT; CDR3aa: CATELQPTEAFF
j_gene: TRBJ2-7; v_gene: TRBV5-8; abundance: .; d_gene: TRBD1; CDR3nt: TGTGCCAGCAGCTTGGAGGGGGTGCAGGGGGCGGGCGAGCAGTACTTC; CDR3aa: CASSLEGVQGAGEQYF
j_gene: TRBJ2-1; v_gene: TRBV4-1; abundance: once; d_gene: .; CDR3nt: TGCGCCAGCAGCCAGTCCGATGAGCAGTTCTTC; CDR3aa: CASSQSDEQFF
j_gene: TRBJ2-3; v_gene: TRBV11-2; abundance: .; d_gene: TRBD2; CDR3nt: TGTGCCAGCAGCTTAGCGGGACTAGGGTCCCATACGCAGTATTTT; CDR3aa: CASSLAGLGSHTQYF
j_gene: TRBJ1-3; v_gene: TRBV6-5; abundance: .; d_gene: .; CDR3nt: TGTGCCAGCAGTGATTGGACAGCGGGAAACACCATATATTTT; CDR3aa: CASSDWTAGNTIYF
j_gene: TRBJ2-1; v_gene: TRBV5-1; abundance: .; d_gene: TRBD1; CDR3nt: TGCGCCAGCAGCTTGGCCGCAGGGGGCCCCAATGAGCAGTTCTTC; CDR3aa: CASSLAAGGPNEQFF
j_gene: TRBJ2-7; v_gene: TRBV11-3; abundance: .; d_gene: TRBD2; CDR3nt: TGTGCCAGCAGCTTAGATCTAGCGGGGGGCCACGAGCAGTACTTC; CDR3aa: CASSLDLAGGHEQYF
j_gene: TRBJ2-7; v_gene: TRBV6-1; abundance: few; d_gene: TRBD1; CDR3nt: TGTGCCAGCAGTAACCAGGACAGGGACGGGGAGGAGCAGTACTTC; CDR3aa: CASSNQDRDGEEQYF
j_gene: TRBJ2-3; v_gene: TRBV7-3; abundance: once; d_gene: TRBD2; CDR3nt: TGTGCCAGCAGCCCCTGGGGAAGCGGGGGACCCACAGATACGCAGTATTTT; CDR3aa: CASSPWGSGGPTDTQYF